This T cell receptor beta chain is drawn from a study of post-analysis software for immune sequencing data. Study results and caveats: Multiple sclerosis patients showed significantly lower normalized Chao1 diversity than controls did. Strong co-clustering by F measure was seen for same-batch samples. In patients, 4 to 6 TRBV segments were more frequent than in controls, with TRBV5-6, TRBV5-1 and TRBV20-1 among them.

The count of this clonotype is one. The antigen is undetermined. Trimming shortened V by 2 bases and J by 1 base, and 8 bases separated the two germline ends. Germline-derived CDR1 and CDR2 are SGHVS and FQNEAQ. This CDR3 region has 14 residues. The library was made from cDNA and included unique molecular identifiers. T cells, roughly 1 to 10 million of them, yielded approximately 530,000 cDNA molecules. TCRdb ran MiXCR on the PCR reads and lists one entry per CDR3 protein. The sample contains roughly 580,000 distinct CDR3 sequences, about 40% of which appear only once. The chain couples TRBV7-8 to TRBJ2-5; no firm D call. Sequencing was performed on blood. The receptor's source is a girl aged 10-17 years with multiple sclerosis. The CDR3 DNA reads TGTGCCAGCAGCTTATTGCTGCCCCAAGAGACCCAGTACTTC. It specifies CASSLLLPQETQYF.